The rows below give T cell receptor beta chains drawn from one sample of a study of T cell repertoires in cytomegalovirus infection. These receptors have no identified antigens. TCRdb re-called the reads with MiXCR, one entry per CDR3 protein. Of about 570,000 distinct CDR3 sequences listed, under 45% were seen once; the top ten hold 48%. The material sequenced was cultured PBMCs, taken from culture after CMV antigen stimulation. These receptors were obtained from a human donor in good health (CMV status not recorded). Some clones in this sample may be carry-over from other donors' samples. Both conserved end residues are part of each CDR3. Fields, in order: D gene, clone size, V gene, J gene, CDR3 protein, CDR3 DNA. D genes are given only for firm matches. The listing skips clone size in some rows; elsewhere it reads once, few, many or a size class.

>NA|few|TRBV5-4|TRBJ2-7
CASSSQIPPYEQYF
TGTGCCAGCAGCTCTCAGATACCGCCCTACGAGCAGTACTTC
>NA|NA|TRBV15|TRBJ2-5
CATSRDSSGGQYF
TGTGCCACCAGCAGAGATAGTAGCGGCGGCCAGTACTTC
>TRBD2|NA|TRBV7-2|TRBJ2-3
CASSYAGVMQYF
TGTGCCAGCAGCTATGCGGGGGTGATGCAGTATTTT
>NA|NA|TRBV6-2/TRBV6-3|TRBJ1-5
CASRREGNQPQHF
TGTGCCAGCAGGCGGGAAGGCAATCAGCCCCAGCATTTT
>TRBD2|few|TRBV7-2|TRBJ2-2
CASSLMPSGGPGELFF
TGTGCCAGCAGCTTAATGCCTAGCGGGGGTCCCGGGGAGCTGTTTTTT
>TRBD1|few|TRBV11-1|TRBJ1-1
CASSSGQAVEAFF
TGTGCCAGCAGCTCTGGACAGGCTGTTGAAGCTTTCTTT
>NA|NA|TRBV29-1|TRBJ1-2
CSAYVAGADSYGYTF
TGCAGCGCCTATGTTGCGGGGGCGGATAGCTATGGCTACACCTTC
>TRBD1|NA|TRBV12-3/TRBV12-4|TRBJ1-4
CASSSDRGVKLFF
TGTGCCAGCAGCTCAGACAGGGGGGTAAAACTGTTTTTT
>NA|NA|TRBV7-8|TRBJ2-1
CASSPPRAVGEQFF
TGTGCCAGCAGCCCCCCTCGGGCGGTCGGGGAGCAGTTCTTC
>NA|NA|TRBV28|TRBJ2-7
CASSFLAGAYEQYF
TGTGCCAGCAGTTTCCTGGCGGGTGCCTACGAGCAGTACTTC
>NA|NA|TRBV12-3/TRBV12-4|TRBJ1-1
CASSYDSRNTEAFF
TGTGCCAGCAGTTACGACAGCCGGAACACTGAAGCTTTCTTT
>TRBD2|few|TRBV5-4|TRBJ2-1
CASSPKTSGGRNEQFF
TGTGCCAGCAGCCCCAAAACTAGCGGGGGTCGGAATGAGCAGTTCTTC
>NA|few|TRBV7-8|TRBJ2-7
CASSLNAGRSYEQYF
TGTGCCAGCAGCTTAAACGCAGGGAGGTCCTACGAGCAGTACTTC
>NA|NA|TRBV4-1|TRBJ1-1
CASSLTTGGDTEAFF
TGCGCCAGCAGCCTGACGACAGGCGGGGACACTGAAGCTTTCTTT
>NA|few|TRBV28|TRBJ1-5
CASRNEGQPQHF
TGTGCCAGCAGAAATGAGGGTCAGCCCCAGCATTTT
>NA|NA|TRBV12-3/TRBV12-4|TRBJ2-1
CASSLAPDLAGPYDEQFF
TGTGCCAGCAGTTTAGCCCCGGATCTGGCGGGGCCCTACGATGAGCAGTTCTTC
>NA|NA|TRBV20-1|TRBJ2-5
CSARDVGIQETQYF
TGCAGTGCTAGAGATGTAGGGATACAAGAGACCCAGTACTTC
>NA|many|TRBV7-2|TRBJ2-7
CASSQQGYEQYF
TGTGCCAGCAGTCAGCAGGGCTACGAGCAGTACTTC
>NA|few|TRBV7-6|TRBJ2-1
CASGGSRVEQFF
TGTGCCAGCGGTGGGAGTCGGGTTGAGCAGTTCTTC
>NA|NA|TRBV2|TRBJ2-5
CASGSSAGYQETQYF
TGTGCCAGCGGTTCTAGCGCGGGATACCAAGAGACCCAGTACTTC
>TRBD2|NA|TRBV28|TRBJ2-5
CASSFSSGGGETQYF
TGTGCCAGCAGTTTCTCTAGCGGGGGGGGGGAGACCCAGTACTTC
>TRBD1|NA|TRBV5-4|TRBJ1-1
CASRDRGSGEAFF
TGTGCCAGCCGGGACAGGGGATCGGGTGAAGCTTTCTTT
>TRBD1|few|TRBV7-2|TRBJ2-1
CASSFGQGAWRGEQFF
TGTGCCAGCAGCTTTGGACAGGGGGCCTGGCGTGGTGAGCAGTTCTTC
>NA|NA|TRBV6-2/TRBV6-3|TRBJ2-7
CASSYSVVGSSFYEQYF
TGTGCCAGCAGTTACTCGGTCGTGGGGAGCTCGTTCTACGAGCAGTACTTC
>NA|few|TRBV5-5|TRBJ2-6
CASSEQVTLNPGANVLTF
TGTGCCAGCAGCGAACAGGTGACACTTAACCCTGGGGCCAACGTCCTGACTTTC
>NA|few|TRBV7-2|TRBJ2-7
CASSLNRDEQYF
TGTGCCAGCAGCTTAAACAGGGACGAGCAGTACTTC
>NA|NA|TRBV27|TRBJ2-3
CASSGYLGSYSTDTQYF
TGTGCCAGCAGTGGGTACCTGGGATCTTACAGCACAGATACGCAGTATTTT
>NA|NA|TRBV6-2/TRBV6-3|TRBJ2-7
CASSSRALLYEQYF
TGTGCCAGCAGTTCCCGGGCACTTCTCTACGAGCAGTACTTC
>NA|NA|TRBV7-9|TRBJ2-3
CASSQRQATDTQYF
TGTGCCAGCAGTCAACGACAGGCCACAGATACGCAGTATTTT
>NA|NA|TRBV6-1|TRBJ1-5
CATRAYSNQPQHF
TGTGCCACCCGAGCGTATAGCAATCAGCCCCAGCATTTT
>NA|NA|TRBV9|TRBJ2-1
CASSVEPLSSYNEQFF
TGTGCCAGCAGCGTAGAGCCCCTCAGCTCCTACAATGAGCAGTTCTTC
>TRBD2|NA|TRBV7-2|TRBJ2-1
CASSRTSGVGNEQFF
TGTGCCAGCAGCAGGACTAGCGGGGTTGGGAATGAGCAGTTCTTC
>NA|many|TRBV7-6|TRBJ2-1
CASSAGSGAYNEQFF
TGTGCCAGCAGCGCCGGCAGCGGAGCCTACAATGAGCAGTTCTTC
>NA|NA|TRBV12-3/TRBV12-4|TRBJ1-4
CASSSTRYRISVDEKLFF
TGTGCCAGCAGTTCCACCCGCTACAGGATTTCGGTAGATGAAAAACTGTTTTTT
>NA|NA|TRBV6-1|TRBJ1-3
CASRPLGVSGNTIYF
TGTGCCAGCAGACCCTTGGGTGTCTCTGGAAACACCATATATTTT
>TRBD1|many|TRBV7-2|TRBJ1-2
CASSHLPGQGSEGYTF
TGTGCCAGCAGCCATTTGCCGGGACAGGGCTCCGAGGGCTACACCTTC
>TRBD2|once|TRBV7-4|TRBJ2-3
CASSLVHGSGGPSSTDTQYF
TGTGCCAGCAGCTTAGTGCATGGTAGCGGGGGTCCCTCTAGCACAGATACGCAGTATTTT
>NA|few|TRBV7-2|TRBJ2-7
CASSHKAHSGTMVYEQYF
TGTGCCAGCAGCCACAAGGCCCATAGCGGTACTATGGTTTACGAGCAGTACTTC
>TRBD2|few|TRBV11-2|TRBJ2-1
CASRRLGLAGEEGDEQFF
TGTGCCAGCAGACGCCTCGGGCTAGCGGGAGAGGAGGGGGATGAGCAGTTCTTC
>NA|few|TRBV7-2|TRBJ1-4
CASSPGRSFEKLFF
TGTGCCAGCAGCCCCGGGCGGTCGTTTGAAAAACTGTTTTTT